This T cell receptor beta chain derives from a study of T cells in Graves' hyperthyroidism and ophthalmopathy. General observations from the study: Ophthalmopathy was distinguished from stable hyperthyroidism by 13 V-J signatures.

Of note for this clonotype: Its target is not known.

The CDR3 consists of 14 residues. From germline, CDR1 is LNHNV and CDR2 YYDKDF (reference sequence). Trimming removed 5 bases from V and 6 bases from J; junction bases left unmatched: 9. Patients aged 18 to 65 had newly diagnosed hyperthyroidism that had lasted under 2 months. Orbital computed tomography, thyroid ultrasound, serum thyroxine and TRAb, and clinical symptoms together informed the diagnoses. Using around 10 ml of fresh peripheral blood, PBMCs were prepared. RNA transcripts served as the template for amplifying TCR beta CDR3 regions. First-round RT-PCR of the TCR CDR3 relied on the HTBI primer set. TCRdb re-analysed the multiplex PCR reads in MiXCR, keeping a single row per CDR3 protein. Found here are about 260,000 distinct CDR3 sequences, less than 30% of them singletons; the top ten hold more than 25%.

Specimen: blood. The chain links TRBV15 to TRBJ2-7; 8 bases fit TRBD1. The receptor's source is a man aged 35-49 years with Graves' hyperthyroidism that later progressed to Graves' ophthalmopathy. The CDR3 bases are TGTGCCACCAGCCGACAGGGGTATTCAGGCGAGCAGTACTTC. Encoded protein: CATSRQGYSGEQYF.